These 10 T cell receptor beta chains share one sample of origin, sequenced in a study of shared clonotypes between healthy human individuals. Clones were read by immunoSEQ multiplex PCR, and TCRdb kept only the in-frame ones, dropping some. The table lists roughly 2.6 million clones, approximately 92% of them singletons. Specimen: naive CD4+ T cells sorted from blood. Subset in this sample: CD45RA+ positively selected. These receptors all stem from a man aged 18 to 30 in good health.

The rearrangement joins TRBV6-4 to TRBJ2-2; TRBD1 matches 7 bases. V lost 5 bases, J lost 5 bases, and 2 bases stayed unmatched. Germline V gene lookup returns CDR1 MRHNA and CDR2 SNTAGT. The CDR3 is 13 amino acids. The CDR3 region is CASSSQGTGELFF. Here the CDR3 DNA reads TGTGCCAGCAGTTCACAGGGGACCGGGGAGCTGTTTTTT.

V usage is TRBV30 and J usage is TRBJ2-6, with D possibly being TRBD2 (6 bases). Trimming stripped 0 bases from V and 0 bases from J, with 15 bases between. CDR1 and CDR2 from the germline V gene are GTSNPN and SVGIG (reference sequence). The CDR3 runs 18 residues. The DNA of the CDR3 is TGTGCCTGGAGTGTATTCCGGGGGACCCACTCTGGGGCCAACGTCCTGACTTTC. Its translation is CAWSVFRGTHSGANVLTF.

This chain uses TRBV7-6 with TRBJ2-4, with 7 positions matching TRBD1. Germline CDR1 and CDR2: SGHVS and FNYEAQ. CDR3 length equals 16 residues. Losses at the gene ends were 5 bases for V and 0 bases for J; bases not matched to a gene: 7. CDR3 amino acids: CASSLGQLLAKNIQYF. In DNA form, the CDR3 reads TGTGCCAGCAGCCTGGGACAGTTACTAGCCAAAAACATTCAGTACTTC.

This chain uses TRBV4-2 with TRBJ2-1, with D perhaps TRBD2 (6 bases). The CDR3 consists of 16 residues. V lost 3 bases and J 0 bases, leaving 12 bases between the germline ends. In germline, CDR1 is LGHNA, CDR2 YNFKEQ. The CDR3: CASSHAGGSSYNEQFF. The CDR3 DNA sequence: TGTGCCAGCAGCCATGCCGGGGGTAGCTCCTACAATGAGCAGTTCTTC.

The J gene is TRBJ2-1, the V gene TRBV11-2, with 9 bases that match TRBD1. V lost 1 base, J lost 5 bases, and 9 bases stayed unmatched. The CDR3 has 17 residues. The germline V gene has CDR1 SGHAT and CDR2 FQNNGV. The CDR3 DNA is TGTGCCAGCAGCTTAGTGAACCGGGACAGGGCAGACAATGAGCAGTTCTTC. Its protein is CASSLVNRDRADNEQFF.

The CDR3 DNA reads as TGTGCCAGCGGGTCAGGGGGGATTCTCTCCTATAATTCACCCCTCCACTTT. This translates into CASGSGGILSYNSPLHF. The chain carries TRBV2 and TRBJ1-6; 7 nucleotides match TRBD1. The CDR3 is 17 residues long. Germline V CDR1 and CDR2: SNHLY, FYNNEI. The trim removed 8 bases at V and 0 bases at J, leaving 10 bases unmatched.

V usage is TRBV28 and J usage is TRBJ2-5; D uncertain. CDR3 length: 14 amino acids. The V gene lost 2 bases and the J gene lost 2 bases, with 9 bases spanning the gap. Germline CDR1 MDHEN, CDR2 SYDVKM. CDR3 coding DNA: TGTGCCAGCAGTTTAGCTGTAGGGCAAGAGACCCAGTACTTC. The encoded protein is CASSLAVGQETQYF. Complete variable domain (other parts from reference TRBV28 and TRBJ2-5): DVKVTQSSRYLVKRTGEKVFLECVQDMDHENMFWYRQDPGLGLRLIYFSYDVKMKEKGDIPEGYSVSREKKERFSLILESASTNQTSMYLCASSLAVGQETQYFGPGTRLLVL.

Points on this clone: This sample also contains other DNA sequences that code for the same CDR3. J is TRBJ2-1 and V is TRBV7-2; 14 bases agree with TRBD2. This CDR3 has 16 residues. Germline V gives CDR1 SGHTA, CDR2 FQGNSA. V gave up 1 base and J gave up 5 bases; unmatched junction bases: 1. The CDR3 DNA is TGTGCCAGCAGCTTAGGACTAGCGGGAGGGAACAATGAGCAGTTCTTC. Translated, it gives CASSLGLAGGNNEQFF.

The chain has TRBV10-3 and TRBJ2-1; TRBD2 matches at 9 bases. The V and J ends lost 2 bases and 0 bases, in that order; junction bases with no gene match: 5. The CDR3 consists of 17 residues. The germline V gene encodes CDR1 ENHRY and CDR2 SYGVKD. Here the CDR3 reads CAISERTSASSYNEQFF. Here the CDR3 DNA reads TGTGCCATCAGTGAGCGGACTAGCGCAAGCTCCTACAATGAGCAGTTCTTC.

CDR3 DNA sequence: TGTGCCAGTTCTAATGGAAACACCATATATTTT. Translated: CASSNGNTIYF. The chain has TRBV11-2 and TRBJ1-3; D is unclear. Germline V gene lookup returns CDR1 SGHAT and CDR2 FQNNGV. Trimming left V 9 bases short and J 3 bases short, with 6 bases between. The CDR3 has 11 residues.